Included here is one T cell receptor beta chain sequence, with context. Its antigen is unidentified. TRB rearrangements spanning V, D and J were amplified using mixed TRB-A/B primers. Via MiXCR, TCRdb re-called the multiplex PCR reads, giving one row per CDR3 protein. The sample shows some 15,000 distinct CDR3 sequences, over 45% of them seen only once. The CDR3 has 14 residues. Looked up from germline, CDR1 is MRHNA and CDR2 is SNTAGT. J was trimmed by 1 base and V by 5 bases; bases with no gene match: 3. The data are from a study of T cell repertoires in aging, cancer and after chemotherapy. TCR beta rearrangements were amplified from peripheral blood genomic DNA. General study findings and limits: Compared with age-matched healthy donors, untreated hematological or solid cancer patients showed higher blood TCR clonality. Loss of evenness, beyond lost richness, contributed to age-related TCR diversity decline in cancer patients.

This chain uses TRBV6-4 with TRBJ2-3; 7 nucleotides match TRBD1. This receptor was identified in a human donor in good health. The sequenced sample consisted of blood. The CDR3 DNA reads as TGTGCCAGCAGTCCTACAGGGGGCACAGATACGCAGTATTTT. It encodes CASSPTGGTDTQYF.